This T cell receptor beta chain is from a study of shared clonotypes between healthy human individuals. Trimming left V 2 bases short and J 1 base short, with 15 bases between. The germline CDR1 and CDR2 sequences are MNHNS and SASEGT. CDR3 size: 17 residues. Naive CD8 populations comprised CD45RO-negative cells positively selected for CCR7, excluding terminally differentiated effector memory CD45RA+ cells. All of the donors resided in Nashville, Tennessee, and each was a Caucasian adult. This table comes from immunoSEQ multiplex PCR, and its TCRdb copy is limited to in-frame clones, with some not included. The repertoire holds around 1,900,000 clones, with 80% to 95% as singletons.

This receptor was identified in a man younger than 30 in good health. Some clones in this sample may be carry-over from other donors' samples. The gene calls are TRBV6-1 and TRBJ1-5; D remains unclear. Sequencing was carried out using naive CD8+ T cells from PBMCs. The CDR3 here is CASSELYPTGSNQPQHF. The CDR3 DNA sequence: TGTGCCAGCAGTGAATTATACCCTACGGGGAGCAATCAGCCCCAGCATTTT.